This is a list of T cell receptor beta chains from one sample in a study of blood T cell repertoires in COVID-19. Profiled with immunoSEQ multiplex PCR; TCRdb holds only in-frame clones, not every one. The table includes around 370,000 clones, approximately 90% detected once. Material for sequencing was peripheral blood. All receptors derive from a woman aged 18-29 years who had recovered from COVID-19. The conserved cysteine and the conserved F or W are not part of the CDR3 here. A D gene is named only where the DNA matches it firmly. Not every row has a clone size; where given, it reads once, few, many or a size class.

CDR3 length	D gene	clone size	V gene	CDR3 protein
14	-	once	TRBV9	ASSDGAGHVADTQY
14	-	-	TRBV18	ASSPLTGNSGNTIY
11	TRBD1	-	TRBV5-1	ASSLDRGYGYT
12	-	once	TRBV5-6	ASRVTAMNTEAF
10	TRBD1	few	TRBV7-8	ASSSQGLGYT
15	TRBD2	once	TRBV4-1	ASSQGGLAGGQETQY
18	TRBD2	few	TRBV9	ASSVVPDTSGRADTGELF
9	-	-	TRBV20-1	SGGSTDTQY
13	-	-	TRBV27	ASRTDTTDPNEQF
15	-	-	TRBV21-1	ASSQRGGGTSTDTQY
11	-	once	TRBV5-6	ASSLGPLDTQY
16	TRBD1	-	TRBV18	ASSPPGQGAVPNEKLF
14	TRBD2	few	TRBV18	ASSPGTSGTTDTQY
13	TRBD1	once	TRBV28	ASSSDRGRGNTIY
15	TRBD2	-	TRBV18	ASSRRTSGTSTDTQY
13	-	-	TRBV19	ASSITGLRWSGYT
11	-	-	TRBV5-6	ASSFRGTGELF
15	TRBD2	-	TRBV5-8	ASSFGLAGPGTDTQY
13	-	-	TRBV7-2	ASSSGPDSGNTIY
13	-	-	TRBV6-5	ASRGQQGPKNIQY
18	-	-	TRBV6-1	ASSEAFLRTGGRGVHEQF
14	TRBD2	-	TRBV29-1	SVDRMAGGPRRTQY
12	-	-	TRBV10-3	AISESLGYNEQF
13	-	-	TRBV6-1	ASSDSRSGTDTQY
14	TRBD2	-	TRBV11-2	ASSSWSGMIRNEQF
12	-	-	TRBV19	ASSIIMSGTEAF
14	TRBD2	-	TRBV11-3	ASSFRLAVFTDTQY
13	TRBD2	-	TRBV27	ASTHLAGKTGELF
14	-	once	TRBV5-5	ASSLEQSFSGNTIY
16	-	once	TRBV24-1	ATSDHRTEIYMNTEAF
11	-	-	TRBV12-3/TRBV12-4	ASSLIPGHGYT
16	TRBD2	-	TRBV11-2	ASSLDPLLAGSTDTQY
14	TRBD1	-	TRBV5-8	ASSLEGQGLTETQY
12	-	-	TRBV24-1	ATSDPYSGNTIY
14	TRBD1	-	TRBV18	ASSHKGQGNNSPLH
13	TRBD2	-	TRBV7-2	ASSPSGQRVETQY
12	-	-	TRBV18	ASSRGGVNTEAF
12	-	-	TRBV19	ASSIYQRGTEAF
11	TRBD1	-	TRBV30	AWGQGATDTQY
11	-	-	TRBV30	AWTPRVGYTIY
11	-	-	TRBV27	ASSPLADTEAF
16	-	-	TRBV11-2	ASSLVGAGGHITDTQY
12	-	-	TRBV29-1	SVEDLGAVNEAF
14	-	-	TRBV5-1	ASSLDLSRGNTEAF
14	-	-	TRBV7-2	ASSPQGRQANYGYT
15	-	-	TRBV13	ASSLARPRRWGDTQY
10	-	-	TRBV19	ATRTRGDTQY
15	-	-	TRBV29-1	SVEVVSRGERGNTIY
12	TRBD2	-	TRBV11-2	ASSLAGSRGAQY
12	-	-	TRBV9	ASSRIDRDYGYT
13	-	-	TRBV19	ASSIGARLYTEAF
11	TRBD1	-	TRBV5-1	ASSTLQGNEQF
14	TRBD1	few	TRBV6-1	ASSDPGQGMIGELF